This T cell receptor (beta chain) was identified during a study of blood T cell repertoires in COVID-19. Sequenced by immunoSEQ multiplex PCR; TCRdb stores in-frame clones only, minus some. Seen here are hundreds of thousands of clones, 83% observed once, and the top ten hold less than 4%. The CDR3 sequence is 12 residues long. Looked up from germline, CDR1 is MNHEY and CDR2 is SVGAGI. Deletions cut 4 bases from V and 5 bases from J, with 8 bases between. The TCR sequence derives from a woman aged 40 to 50 who had been exposed to COVID-19. Sequenced sample: PBMCs or T cells enriched from blood (not recorded which). The rearrangement uses TRBV6-5 and TRBJ1-1, with D unresolved. The CDR3 here is CASSSGSTEAFF. CDR3 sequence (DNA): TGTGCCAGCAGTTCCGGGAGTACTGAAGCTTTCTTT.